This TCR beta chain was captured by sequencing in a study of fetal regulatory T cell absence and autoimmunity (dated by TCRdb to about 2017). Notes on the research overall: Exocrine pancreas autoimmunity was seen in the IPEX patients without clinical diabetes.

This clone occurred a few times. There is no known antigen for this receptor. No qualities accompany the bases; no much larger clone lies one base away. Genomic DNA obtained from frozen pancreas tissue was processed for repertoire sequencing. The DNeasy Blood and Tissue Kit was used to extract roughly 1.8-3.3 ug of genomic DNA from umbilical cord blood or frozen pancreas. What the authors observed across the whole study: Cord blood and pancreas had broadly similar TRB gene family usage, which resembled published neonatal and adult repertoires. Compared with cord blood, the pancreas TCR compartment showed significant oligoclonal enrichment, and some top clones were enriched more than 85-fold. The oligoclonal enrichment was interpreted as support for antigen-driven autoimmunity occurring in the pancreas before birth in IPEX syndrome.

TCRbeta CDR3 regions were amplified and barcoded by two-step multiplex PCR on the immunoSEQ human TCRbeta survey platform. Libraries were sequenced on Illumina instruments, and IgH from the same samples was sequenced in parallel. In the paper's pipeline: Raw reads were filtered against IMGT V, D, J definitions and were binned using a nearest-neighbor algorithm so that PCR and sequencing errors were removed. Clones were defined as identical nucleotide sequences, and differential abundance between tissues was assessed by per-clone Fisher exact tests with a pFDR threshold of p<0.01. Clones whose frequencies were too low for statistical inference were excluded by a minimum inclusion filter of 10 in either sample. Pairwise clonal comparisons used the immunoSEQ Analyzer, and gene family usage was assessed with IMGT tools. Imported from immuneACCESS, the table was reduced by TCRdb to in-frame sequences with V and J called. These copies leave out some clones; in studies compared against another copy, an unresolved V gene accounts for under half, and the cause of the remainder is not known. V, J and clone size are taken as reported in that table, and D and trimming were inferred from the DNA itself. Within this sample are about 95,000 clones, with about two thirds of them counted one time only. 2% of the sample rests with the top ten.

V and J lose 5 bases and 5 bases, and a span of 6 bases separates them. From a lookup of the germline V gene (reference sequence), CDR1 and CDR2 are MNHNY and SVGAGI. Reading from cysteine to phenylalanine, the CDR3 counts 11 amino acids. Solely the CDR3 DNA is kept, with 33 bases framed from the first base. The TCR sequence derives from a male donor with IPEX syndrome. Rearrangement joined TRBV6-6 to TRBJ1-2; confidence is insufficient to name the D gene. Sequencing input: pancreas tissue. The DNA sequence is TGTGCCAGCAGTGACAAATATGGCTACACCTTC. Its amino acids are CASSDKYGYTF.